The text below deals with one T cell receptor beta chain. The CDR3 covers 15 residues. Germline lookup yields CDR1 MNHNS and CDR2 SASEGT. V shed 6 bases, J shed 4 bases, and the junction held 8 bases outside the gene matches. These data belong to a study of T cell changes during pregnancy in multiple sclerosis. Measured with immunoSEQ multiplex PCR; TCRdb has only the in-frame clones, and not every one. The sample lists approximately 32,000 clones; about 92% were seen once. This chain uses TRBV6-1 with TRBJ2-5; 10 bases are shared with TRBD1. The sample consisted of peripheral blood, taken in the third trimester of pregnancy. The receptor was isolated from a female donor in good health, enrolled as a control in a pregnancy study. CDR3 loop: CASSQDRGKGETQYF. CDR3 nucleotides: TGTGCCAGCAGCCAGGACAGGGGGAAAGGAGAGACCCAGTACTTC.